One sample yielded the 28 T cell receptor beta chains listed below, sequenced in a study of neurological immune-mediated disorders. Specified time point: longitudinal time-point 2. TCRdb reprocessed the 5' RACE reads via MiXCR and lists one record per CDR3 protein. The sample holds 60,000 to 75,000 distinct CDR3 sequences, around 9.7% seen once. The sequencing sample was made of PBMCs. These TCRs come from a man between 25 and 39 years old in good health.

This clonotype was recorded many times. J is TRBJ2-1 and V is TRBV9; 8 bases are a match to TRBD1. The CDR3 is 13 residues long. Germline V lookup: CDR1 SGDLS, CDR2 YYNGEE. V was pared by 6 bases and J by 9 bases, with 8 bases of the junction left unmatched. The CDR3 loop reads CASNPPGGGEQFF. CDR3 nucleotide sequence: TGTGCCAGCAACCCCCCAGGGGGCGGTGAGCAGTTCTTC.

The chain couples TRBV20-1 to TRBJ1-1; D is perhaps TRBD1 (5 bases). The CDR3 has 16 amino acids. CDR1 DFQATT and CDR2 SNEGSKA come from the germline V gene (reference sequence). V lost 4 bases to trimming and J lost 4 bases, with 22 bases between them. In DNA form, the CDR3 reads TGCAGTGCTACGAGGACATGGAGCGTATGGATCACTGAAGCTTTCTTT. Protein sequence: CSATRTWSVWITEAFF.

There are many counts of this clonotype. The gene calls are TRBV5-5 and TRBJ2-1, with D perhaps TRBD1 or TRBD2 (6 bases each). Germline values: CDR1 SGHKS, CDR2 YYEKEE (reference sequence). The CDR3 is made up of 15 amino acids. Deletions cut 0 bases from V and 7 bases from J, with 14 bases between. In nucleotides, the CDR3 is TGTGCCAGCAGCTTGGGGATAGGGGGGCTAAATGAGCAGTTCTTC. Protein sequence: CASSLGIGGLNEQFF.

There are many counts of this clonotype. The chain recombines TRBV6-1 with TRBJ1-1, with a tentative D call TRBD1 (6 bases). Germline values: CDR1 MNHNS, CDR2 SASEGT. The V end was cut by 6 bases, the J end by 5 bases, with 16 bases between. The CDR3 covers 14 residues. This chain's CDR3 is CASSQQGPGTEAFF. The CDR3 bases are TGTGCCAGCAGCCAACAGGGCCCGGGGACTGAAGCTTTCTTT.

The chain joins TRBV19 to TRBJ2-3; possibly TRBD1 for D (5 bases). V was clipped by 3 bases and J by 3 bases, with 19 bases between them. CDR1 and CDR2 from the germline V gene are LNHDA and SQIVND (reference sequence). The CDR3 spans 17 residues. The CDR3 DNA is TGTGCCAGTAGTATCCTAACAGGCGGAGTCCCAACAGATACGCAGTATTTT. Translation: CASSILTGGVPTDTQYF.

This clonotype was counted many times. This chain connects TRBV20-1 to TRBJ1-2; tentative D call: TRBD1 (5 bases). Germline CDR1 DFQATT, CDR2 SNEGSKA (reference sequence). V was shortened by 3 bases and J by 4 bases, with 9 bases between the two germline ends. The CDR3 is 12 residues long. DNA for the CDR3: TGCAGTGCTAGTTCTGGGGGCTATGGCTACACCTTC. It is translated as CSASSGGYGYTF.

This clonotype was seen repeatedly, ten times or more. This chain joins TRBV5-6 and TRBJ2-5; 9 bases are a match to TRBD1. V trimming: 4 bases; J trimming: 4 bases; junction bases outside the gene matches: 11. Germline values: CDR1 SGHDT, CDR2 YYEEEE. The CDR3 is 16 amino acids. CDR3: CASSITGGSSPETQYF. CDR3 nucleotides: TGTGCCAGCAGCATAACAGGGGGCAGTTCCCCAGAGACCCAGTACTTC.

This clonotype was seen at least ten times. This chain uses TRBV7-9 with TRBJ1-3, with a tentative D call TRBD1 (6 bases). Trimming cost V 3 bases and J 5 bases, with 11 bases left between them. The CDR3 has 14 residues. Germline lookup yields CDR1 SEHNR and CDR2 FQNEAQ (reference sequence). CDR3 DNA sequence: TGTGCCAGCAGCTTGTACAGGGTTAGAAACACCATATATTTT. It yields the protein CASSLYRVRNTIYF.

Details on this clonotype: A single base separates this from a much larger clone, so it may be a read error. The CDR3 sequence: CAINSGGSYEQYF. The DNA of the CDR3 is TGTGCCATCAACTCAGGGGGCTCCTACGAGCAGTACTTC. The chain joins TRBV10-3 to TRBJ2-7; 7 bases agree with TRBD1. The V segment lost 7 bases and the J segment 0 bases; nucleotides outside the gene matches: 3. The germline V gene encodes CDR1 ENHRY and CDR2 SYGVKD. This CDR3 has 13 residues.

This clonotype was recorded at least ten times. The rearrangement links TRBV7-8 to TRBJ2-3; 11 bases are a match to TRBD2. Trimming cost V 5 bases and J 6 bases; bases outside gene matches: 7. The CDR3 loop spans 15 amino acids. Germline CDR1 SGHVS, CDR2 FQNEAQ. Here the CDR3 DNA reads TGTGCCAGCAGCCCCTACGTAGCGGGAGGGGATACGCAGTATTTT. Translating gives CASSPYVAGGDTQYF.

This clonotype has a handful of counts. V and J are TRBV5-1 and TRBJ2-7; 8 bases map to TRBD1. CDR1 is SGHRS and CDR2 is YFSETQ in the germline V gene. With 4 bases clipped from V and 6 bases from J, the junction kept 9 bases outside the gene matches. The CDR3 is 14 residues long. This CDR3 reads CASSLDRESGEQYF. The CDR3, as DNA: TGCGCCAGCAGCCTGGACAGGGAAAGTGGCGAGCAGTACTTC.

The table lists this clonotype with many counts. This chain links TRBV6-6 with TRBJ1-5; 7 positions match TRBD1. Losses at the gene ends were 4 bases for V and 10 bases for J; bases not matched to a gene: 4. This CDR3 comprises 12 residues. The germline CDR1 and CDR2 sequences are MNHNY and SVGAGI (reference sequence). The CDR3 nucleotides read TGTGCCAGCAGTTCTTCAGGGGGACCCCAGCATTTT. This gives the protein CASSSSGGPQHF.

At least ten counts were recorded for this clonotype. The CDR3 coding sequence is TGTGCCAGCAGCTTGGACAGGGGATGGGCCACTGAAGCTTTCTTT. It is translated as CASSLDRGWATEAFF. The chain joins TRBV7-6 to TRBJ1-1; TRBD1 aligns across 9 bases. The germline CDR1 and CDR2 sequences are SGHVS and FNYEAQ. The junction had 6 bases not matched to a gene; V was cut back by 3 bases and J by 4 bases. There are 15 residues in the CDR3.

This clonotype showed up many times. This rearrangement joins TRBV6-4 to TRBJ2-1; 11 bases are shared with TRBD2. Germline V gene lookup returns CDR1 MRHNA and CDR2 SNTAGT. The V segment lost 7 bases and the J segment 10 bases; nucleotides outside the gene matches: 9. The CDR3 is 14 amino acids. This chain's CDR3 is CASTLVAGGREQFF. The DNA of the CDR3 is TGTGCCAGCACCCTCGTAGCGGGAGGGCGGGAGCAGTTCTTC.

This clonotype was picked up many times. The chain is built from TRBV12-3 or TRBV12-4 and TRBJ2-1, with D maybe TRBD1 (5 bases). The CDR3 spans 14 residues. Trimming left V 7 bases short and J 5 bases short, with 15 bases between. The CDR3 region has the DNA TGTGCCAGCACCCTAAGGGGTCGGAACAATGAGCAGTTCTTC. It encodes CASTLRGRNNEQFF.

This clonotype was detected many times. The chain has TRBV20-1 and TRBJ2-1, with TRBD2 matching 8 bases. This CDR3 contains 17 residues. With V trimmed by 1 base and J by 1 base, 9 bases remained unmatched. Germline assignment: CDR1 DFQATT and CDR2 SNEGSKA (reference sequence). CDR3 sequence: CSARVVASGPSYNEQFF. DNA for the CDR3: TGCAGTGCTAGAGTTGTTGCTAGCGGGCCATCCTACAATGAGCAGTTCTTC.

This clonotype appeared many times. The rearrangement joins TRBV20-1 to TRBJ2-7; possibly TRBD1 for D (5 bases). CDR1 is DFQATT, CDR2 SNEGSKA, per germline (reference sequence). Trimming shortened V by 0 bases and J by 1 base, and 7 bases separated the two germline ends. The CDR3 is 13 amino acids. The CDR3: CSARETGSYEQYF. As DNA, the CDR3 is TGCAGTGCTAGAGAAACAGGATCCTACGAGCAGTACTTC.

In its sample, this clonotype was seen many times. The chain joins TRBV7-9 to TRBJ2-7; possible D gene TRBD2, 5 bases. Germline CDR1 SEHNR, CDR2 FQNEAQ (reference sequence). The CDR3 totals 14 residues. The V end lost 4 bases, the J end lost 3 bases, and 13 bases lay between the germline ends. The CDR3 region has the DNA TGTGCCAGCAGCTGGGGAGCGGATGACTACGAGCAGTACTTC. Protein sequence: CASSWGADDYEQYF.

The chain is built from TRBV6-2 or TRBV6-3 and TRBJ1-2, with D possibly TRBD1 on 6 matching bases. Germline lookup yields CDR1 MNHEY and CDR2 SVGEGT. The V end lost 8 bases, the J end lost 6 bases, and 13 bases lay between the germline ends. The CDR3 has 12 residues. CDR3: CASRDTADGYTF. The CDR3 DNA reads TGTGCCAGCCGGGACACTGCGGATGGCTACACCTTC.

There are many counts of this clonotype. The CDR3: CASSFAPSGAGSGANVLTF. CDR3 bases: TGCGCCAGCAGCTTCGCTCCTAGCGGAGCCGGCTCTGGGGCCAACGTCCTGACTTTC. This chain joins TRBV5-1 and TRBJ2-6, with 7 bases that match TRBD2. V dropped 2 bases and J dropped 0; count of bases not matched to a gene: 11. The V gene's germline CDR1 is SGHRS and CDR2 YFSETQ. The CDR3 spans 19 residues.

This clonotype has a count of ten or more. The chain combines TRBV10-3 with TRBJ2-1; maybe TRBD2 (7 bases). V was cut by 7 bases and J by 5 bases, with 12 bases left in between. From germline, CDR1 is ENHRY and CDR2 SYGVKD. The CDR3 is 13 residues long. The CDR3 region is CAIKGEGDNEQFF. In DNA, the CDR3 is TGTGCCATCAAGGGGGAGGGCGACAATGAGCAGTTCTTC.

The rearrangement links TRBV5-1 to TRBJ2-7; 7 positions agree with TRBD2. The CDR3 loop spans 16 amino acids. Losses at the gene ends were 0 bases for V and 1 base for J; bases not matched to a gene: 7. CDR1 is SGHRS, CDR2 YFSETQ, per germline. The CDR3 loop reads CASSLAGGGFSYEQYF. As DNA, the CDR3 is TGCGCCAGCAGCTTGGCCGGCGGGGGTTTTTCCTACGAGCAGTACTTC.

This clonotype was recorded at least ten times. This chain connects TRBV18 to TRBJ2-5, with D possibly TRBD2 on 6 matching bases. V was clipped by 6 bases and J by 1 base, with 15 bases between them. This CDR3 region has 15 residues. Germline CDR1 is KGHSH and CDR2 is LQKENI. The CDR3 DNA reads TGTGCCAGCTCTCGCTCTCAGGGAGGCCAAGAGACCCAGTACTTC. Translating it yields CASSRSQGGQETQYF.

This clonotype was found many times. It is unclear where the CDR3 begins or ends on the DNA, so no DNA is shown, and the CDR3 is as TCRdb lists it. This chain links TRBV5-1 with TRBJ2-7. Ends included, the CDR3 has 15 residues. The germline gives CDR1 SGHRS, CDR2 YFSETQ. Here the CDR3 reads CASSSSATTTYEQYF.

This clonotype was recorded many times. V gene TRBV7-2 combines with J gene TRBJ1-2; 8 bases align to TRBD1. V shed 4 bases and J 4 bases; nucleotides not matched to a gene: 17. Germline CDR1 is SGHTA and CDR2 is FQGNSA. The CDR3 runs to 18 residues. The CDR3 here is CASSSPAGQAFGAYGYTF. CDR3 in DNA: TGTGCCAGCAGCTCACCAGCGGGACAGGCGTTTGGGGCCTATGGCTACACCTTC. The entire variable domain, with the rest obtained from reference TRBV7-2 and TRBJ1-2, is as follows: GAGVSQSPSNKVTEKGKDVELRCDPISGHTALYWYRQSLGQGLEFLIYFQGNSAPDKSGLPSDRFSAERTGGSVSTLTIQRTQQEDSAVYLCASSSPAGQAFGAYGYTFGSGTRLTVV.

This clonotype has ten or more counts. V is TRBV5-6 and J is TRBJ2-7; D is undetermined. V was pared by 4 bases and J by 0 bases, with 14 bases between. Germline CDR1 is SGHDT and CDR2 is YYEEEE. The CDR3 covers 15 residues. The CDR3 DNA follows: TGTGCCAGCAGCCCCTATGCGACTCCCTCCTACGAGCAGTACTTC. It translates to CASSPYATPSYEQYF.

In its sample, this clonotype was seen many times. The chain uses TRBV15 and TRBJ1-5, with 11 bases identical to TRBD1. The germline gives CDR1 LNHNV, CDR2 YYDKDF (reference sequence). Trimming removed 1 base from V and 10 bases from J; junction bases left unmatched: 9. The CDR3 runs to 16 residues. As DNA, the CDR3 is TGTGCCACCAGCAGAGCGGGACAGGGGGGTTTAGGACCCCAGCATTTT. The encoded protein is CATSRAGQGGLGPQHF.

This clonotype was seen many times. This rearrangement joins TRBV3-1 to TRBJ1-6; unclear D gene. The germline V gene encodes CDR1 LGHDT and CDR2 YNNKEL (reference sequence). V lost 0 bases to trimming and J lost 13 bases, with 22 bases between them. The CDR3 has 17 residues. CDR3 sequence: CASSQESGAASILPLHF. The CDR3, as DNA: TGTGCCAGCAGCCAAGAATCCGGTGCCGCCAGTATTCTGCCCCTCCACTTT.